The clone carrying this TCR beta chain was recorded at least ten times. The antigen is unknown. The CDR3 runs to 15 residues. The V end was cut by 4 bases, the J end by 1 base, with 14 bases between. Germline CDR1 is SGDLS and CDR2 is YYNGEE. The data originate from a study of Graves' ophthalmopathy and Graves' hyperthyroidism. At the level of the study: The authors defined stable hyperthyroidism as no ophthalmopathy within 18 months of follow-up. Study-level results: Thyroid clonotypes that were expanded above 0.001 frequency mostly also appeared in blood.

Establishment of the diagnosis relied upon clinical symptoms, serum thyroxine, TRAb, thyroid ultrasound and orbital computed tomography. Amplification targeted the TCR beta CDR3 regions, with RNA transcripts as the source material. RT-PCR in the first round used HTBI primers; a second-round multiplex PCR followed. MiXCR, applied by TCRdb to the multiplex PCR reads, yields one record per CDR3 protein. The repertoire consists of some 1.1 million distinct CDR3 sequences, with 35% to 40% occurring once and the leading ten covering 11%. The TCR sequence derives from an adult man with Graves' hyperthyroidism. Sequences were obtained from peripheral blood or thyroid tissue (not recorded which). This chain joins TRBV9 and TRBJ1-1; D gene uncertain. CDR3 nucleotides: TGTGCCAGCAGCCCCCACGATCACCCGAACACTGAAGCTTTCTTT. Protein product: CASSPHDHPNTEAFF.